The text below deals with one T cell receptor beta chain. The antigen it binds to is not known. This specimen belongs to a study of monozygotic twins with inflammatory bowel disease (dated by TCRdb to the late 2010s). As for the study more broadly: In total, approximately 30 monozygotic twin pairs made up the full study: 19 Danish pairs, all IBD-discordant, plus nine German pairs, of which four were IBD-concordant and five were IBD-discordant. Within discordant pairs, disease-associated traits were sought mainly by comparing IBD patients with their genetically identical healthy co-twins. Each individual had, on average, about 151 000 unique TCRalpha sequences and 181 000 unique TCRbeta sequences available for analysis.

The germline V gene (reference sequence) provides CDR1 DFQATT and CDR2 SNEGSKA. The CDR3 measures 12 amino acids from cysteine to phenylalanine. The protein alone is recorded here. The library was built by means of 5' RACE. For each TCR library, approximately 4,000 ng of total RNA was used. For each sample, cDNA synthesis with SMARTScribe reverse transcriptase was split into eight separate reactions. During cDNA synthesis, template switching was used to introduce unique molecular identifiers that contained a 6-nucleotide sample barcode. Amplification of TCRalpha and TCRbeta cDNA involved two nested PCRs of 16 and 9 cycles, and each PCR was followed by bead purification. Before amplification, the cDNA was both treated with uracil DNA-glycosylase and purified with the QIAquick PCR purification kit. The second PCR added Illumina TruSeq-compatible adapters along with sample-specific barcodes. Library quality and concentration were checked on TapeStation and Qubit, and libraries were pooled at about 4.9 ng each. The pooled libraries were sequenced with 2 x 100 bp reads and custom sequencing primers on an Illumina HiSeq2500 single-index Rapid Run. On the authors' methods: MiGEC version 1.2.6 was used for UMI-based consensus assembly to correct PCR and sequencing errors. V(D)J alignment, clonotype assembly and CDR3 extraction were performed with MiXCR version 2.1.1. Gene usage, clonotype sharing and MAIT/NKT TCR abundance were normalised by analysing the top 1000, 10 000 and 20 000 clonotypes per sample. Diversity was computed as the inverse Simpson index with the vegan R package after downsampling to 27 000 UMIs. Statistical testing used paired Mann-Whitney U tests on the discordant twin pairs and applied Benjamini-Hochberg correction for multiple testing. Through TCRdb reprocessing, the reads give one entry per CDR3 protein sequence; DNA is omitted. For this entry, the V and J calls and clone size follow TCRdb and not the study's own pipeline. In this sample's table one finds about 450,000 distinct CDR3 sequences. The ten most abundant clones make up 2% to 2.5% of the sample.

Findings and caveats that apply to the study as a whole: The analysis was unable to tell apart different T cell subtypes. TCRbeta repertoire diversity, by inverse Simpson index, was decreased in IBD patients compared with their healthy co-twins. Because patients received different immunosuppressive treatments, the repertoires may have picked up extra background noise and variability between individuals. Compared with healthy twins, IBD patients shared fewer clonotypes with other individuals, and the difference was most pronounced in patients with signs of disease activity. No difference in repertoire similarity was observed between concordant and discordant twins, possibly owing to limited statistical power. No single strong signal or clonotype linked to IBD turned up in the results, so the idea that one exists was not supported.

From each donor, an approximately 2.5 ml peripheral blood sample was collected into PAXgene tubes and kept at -80 degrees C. Without any T cell sorting, total RNA was extracted from whole blood using the PAXgene blood miRNA kit on an automated QIAcube. Peripheral blood from monozygotic twin pairs concordant or discordant for inflammatory bowel disease was subjected to deep TCRalpha and TCRbeta repertoire profiling with unique molecular barcoding. Smoking habits were recorded for all twin pairs, and individuals were classified as current, former or never smokers. Sequencing was done on a sample of blood. The sequence links TRBV20-1 to TRBJ2-7; TCRdb indicates TRBD2, and absent DNA this call remains unverified. This receptor was obtained from a human donor with ulcerative colitis or Crohn's disease, or a healthy co-twin of an affected twin (not recorded which). CDR3 region: CSAHDYTYEQYF.